Listed below are T cell receptor beta chains from one sample, sequenced in a study of cytomegalovirus exposure and HLA in healthy donors. Only in-frame clones appear in the TCRdb table, and some are missing; sequencing was by immunoSEQ multiplex PCR. The repertoire includes 240,000 or so clones, 70% to 90% of them detected once, and 1% to 1.5% sits in the top ten. The sequencing input was PBMCs. The receptors derive from a woman in her twenties or thirties in good health and CMV-seropositive. The CDR3 runs from the conserved cysteine through the conserved F or W. Fields, in order: J gene, clone size, V gene, D gene, CDR3 DNA, CDR3 protein. The D gene is left open where the match is weak. Size is stated for part of the rows, as once, few or many counts, or as a class when the clone is expanded.

j_call: TRBJ2-1
clone_size: few
v_call: TRBV5-4
d_call: -
cdr3_nt: TGTGCCAGCAGCCTCCCCAGGGGAGTCTACAATGAGCAGTTCTTC
cdr3_aa: CASSLPRGVYNEQFF

j_call: TRBJ2-1
clone_size: -
v_call: TRBV4-1
d_call: -
cdr3_nt: TGCGCCAGCAGCCAAGGCTGGACAAATTACAATGAGCAGTTCTTC
cdr3_aa: CASSQGWTNYNEQFF

j_call: TRBJ1-1
clone_size: -
v_call: TRBV27
d_call: -
cdr3_nt: TGTGCCAGCAGTTCGGGAAACACTGAAGCTTTCTTT
cdr3_aa: CASSSGNTEAFF

j_call: TRBJ1-4
clone_size: -
v_call: TRBV21-1
d_call: -
cdr3_nt: TGTGCCAGCAGCAAAGAGAACGCGTTGGAAAAACTGTTTTTT
cdr3_aa: CASSKENALEKLFF

j_call: TRBJ2-2
clone_size: -
v_call: TRBV5-1
d_call: -
cdr3_nt: TGCGCCAGCAGCTTAGAGAACGGGGAGCTGTTTTTT
cdr3_aa: CASSLENGELFF

j_call: TRBJ2-3
clone_size: -
v_call: TRBV29-1
d_call: -
cdr3_nt: TGCAGCGTTGGCAGCGGCGGGCGAGATACGCAGTATTTT
cdr3_aa: CSVGSGGRDTQYF

j_call: TRBJ2-5
clone_size: -
v_call: TRBV6-5
d_call: -
cdr3_nt: TGTGCCAGCAGCCTGAACAGGGAGACCCAGTACTTC
cdr3_aa: CASSLNRETQYF

j_call: TRBJ2-1
clone_size: -
v_call: TRBV11-3
d_call: TRBD2
cdr3_nt: TGTGCCAGCAGCATTAGCGGGAGGGCCCTCCATGAGCAGTTCTTC
cdr3_aa: CASSISGRALHEQFF

j_call: TRBJ1-1
clone_size: -
v_call: TRBV29-1
d_call: -
cdr3_nt: TGCAGCGTTGAAATGCGAGGCGACACTGAAGCTTTCTTT
cdr3_aa: CSVEMRGDTEAFF

j_call: TRBJ2-7
clone_size: -
v_call: TRBV13
d_call: -
cdr3_nt: TGTGCCAGCAGCTCACAGAGACACTACGAGCAGTACTTC
cdr3_aa: CASSSQRHYEQYF

j_call: TRBJ1-3
clone_size: -
v_call: TRBV6-5
d_call: -
cdr3_nt: TGTGCCAGCAGCCAACTGACAAGTGGAAACACCATATATTTT
cdr3_aa: CASSQLTSGNTIYF

j_call: TRBJ2-1
clone_size: many
v_call: TRBV10-3
d_call: TRBD2
cdr3_nt: TGTGCCATCAGTGCGGCGGGAGTAGGCTATGAGCAGTTCTTC
cdr3_aa: CAISAAGVGYEQFF

j_call: TRBJ2-2
clone_size: -
v_call: TRBV7-2
d_call: TRBD2
cdr3_nt: TGTGCCAGCAGCTTAGCTACTAGCGTCGGCACCGGGGAGCTGTTTTTT
cdr3_aa: CASSLATSVGTGELFF

j_call: TRBJ2-6
clone_size: -
v_call: TRBV7-3
d_call: TRBD1
cdr3_nt: TGTGCCAGCAGCTCGACAGGGGGCTACGCCAACGTCCTGACTTTC
cdr3_aa: CASSSTGGYANVLTF

j_call: TRBJ2-2
clone_size: -
v_call: TRBV7-9
d_call: -
cdr3_nt: TGTGCCAGCAGTAGAGCTACCGGGGAGCTGTTTTTT
cdr3_aa: CASSRATGELFF

j_call: TRBJ2-7
clone_size: few
v_call: TRBV7-3
d_call: -
cdr3_nt: TGTGCCAGCAGCCCACGGACAGTATCCTACGAGCAGTACTTC
cdr3_aa: CASSPRTVSYEQYF

j_call: TRBJ2-7
clone_size: -
v_call: TRBV6-1
d_call: -
cdr3_nt: TGTGCCAGCAGTGAAGAACTCACGACTTACTACGAGCAGTACTTC
cdr3_aa: CASSEELTTYYEQYF

j_call: TRBJ2-3
clone_size: -
v_call: TRBV6-4
d_call: TRBD1
cdr3_nt: TGTGCCAGCAGTGAAGGACAGGGAAACACAGATACGCAGTATTTT
cdr3_aa: CASSEGQGNTDTQYF

j_call: TRBJ2-5
clone_size: few
v_call: TRBV10-3
d_call: TRBD1
cdr3_nt: TGTGCCATCGCAGGACAGGACCAAGAGACCCAGTACTTC
cdr3_aa: CAIAGQDQETQYF

j_call: TRBJ2-1
clone_size: -
v_call: TRBV5-4
d_call: TRBD2
cdr3_nt: TGTGCCAGCAGGATGGGACTAGCGGGAGTAAATGAGCAGTTCTTC
cdr3_aa: CASRMGLAGVNEQFF

j_call: TRBJ2-3
clone_size: -
v_call: TRBV11-3
d_call: -
cdr3_nt: TGTGCCAGCAGCTCAGGGATATTAAGCACAGATACGCAGTATTTT
cdr3_aa: CASSSGILSTDTQYF

j_call: TRBJ2-1
clone_size: -
v_call: TRBV7-3
d_call: TRBD2
cdr3_nt: TGTGCCAGCAGCTTAGGTGCGGGAGGGTGGTACAATGAGCAGTTCTTC
cdr3_aa: CASSLGAGGWYNEQFF

j_call: TRBJ2-7
clone_size: -
v_call: TRBV7-9
d_call: TRBD2
cdr3_nt: TGTGCCAGCAGCTTCCTCGCTAGCGGGTATTCCTACGAGCAGTACTTC
cdr3_aa: CASSFLASGYSYEQYF

j_call: TRBJ1-5
clone_size: -
v_call: TRBV27
d_call: -
cdr3_nt: TGTGCCAGCAGTAACCTGGGAGTTAGCAATCAGCCCCAGCATTTT
cdr3_aa: CASSNLGVSNQPQHF

j_call: TRBJ2-7
clone_size: -
v_call: TRBV6-1
d_call: TRBD2
cdr3_nt: TGTGCCAGCAGTGAAGTTAGGGACTACTACGGGGGCTACGAGCAGTACTTC
cdr3_aa: CASSEVRDYYGGYEQYF

j_call: TRBJ2-7
clone_size: -
v_call: TRBV29-1
d_call: -
cdr3_nt: TGCAGCGTTCTCACAGGGTTATCCTACGAGCAGTACTTC
cdr3_aa: CSVLTGLSYEQYF

j_call: TRBJ2-3
clone_size: -
v_call: TRBV29-1
d_call: TRBD2
cdr3_nt: TGCAGCGGGTCGGCTAGCGGGGCAGGCACAGATACGCAGTATTTT
cdr3_aa: CSGSASGAGTDTQYF

j_call: TRBJ1-5
clone_size: -
v_call: TRBV5-4
d_call: -
cdr3_nt: TGTGCCAGCAGCCTCCGGGAAACCGGCAATCAGCCCCAGCATTTT
cdr3_aa: CASSLRETGNQPQHF

j_call: TRBJ2-1
clone_size: -
v_call: TRBV11-3
d_call: -
cdr3_nt: TGTGCCAGCAGCTTGTTTAGCCGCCGCTACAATGAGCAGTTCTTC
cdr3_aa: CASSLFSRRYNEQFF

j_call: TRBJ2-7
clone_size: -
v_call: TRBV25-1
d_call: -
cdr3_nt: TGTGCCAGCAGTGCCCGACAGGCGAGCTACGAGCAGTACTTC
cdr3_aa: CASSARQASYEQYF

j_call: TRBJ2-7
clone_size: once
v_call: TRBV28
d_call: -
cdr3_nt: TGTGCCAGCAGTTTGTACATCGGGGACTACGAGCAGTACTTC
cdr3_aa: CASSLYIGDYEQYF

j_call: TRBJ2-7
clone_size: -
v_call: TRBV29-1
d_call: -
cdr3_nt: TGCAGCGCTGCAGGGGCTAGCTCCTACGAGCAGTACTTC
cdr3_aa: CSAAGASSYEQYF

j_call: TRBJ2-2
clone_size: -
v_call: TRBV6-5
d_call: -
cdr3_nt: TGTGCCAGCAGTCCCTACCCCGCGGGGGAGCTGTTTTTT
cdr3_aa: CASSPYPAGELFF

j_call: TRBJ2-5
clone_size: -
v_call: TRBV19
d_call: TRBD1
cdr3_nt: TGTGCCAGTAGTGAAGGAGGGACAGGGGGAGCGGAGACCCAGTACTTC
cdr3_aa: CASSEGGTGGAETQYF

j_call: TRBJ1-1
clone_size: -
v_call: TRBV28
d_call: TRBD1
cdr3_nt: TGTGCCAGCAGTTGGGTTCACAGGGGGTTGAACACTGAAGCTTTCTTT
cdr3_aa: CASSWVHRGLNTEAFF

j_call: TRBJ2-7
clone_size: -
v_call: TRBV2
d_call: TRBD2
cdr3_nt: TGTGCCAGCAGTGATAGCGGGAGTTGGTCCTACGAGCAGTACTTC
cdr3_aa: CASSDSGSWSYEQYF

j_call: TRBJ1-3
clone_size: -
v_call: TRBV15
d_call: TRBD1
cdr3_nt: TGTGCCACCAGCAGGTCGGACCGGGACAGGGGGAACACCATATATTTT
cdr3_aa: CATSRSDRDRGNTIYF

j_call: TRBJ2-1
clone_size: -
v_call: TRBV29-1
d_call: -
cdr3_nt: TGCAGCGTCTTAGGGGCCCGAGAGACCAATGAGCAGTTCTTC
cdr3_aa: CSVLGARETNEQFF

j_call: TRBJ2-7
clone_size: -
v_call: TRBV11-2
d_call: -
cdr3_nt: TGTGCCAGCAGCTTAGATTGGAGCTCCTACGAGCAGTACTTC
cdr3_aa: CASSLDWSSYEQYF

j_call: TRBJ2-5
clone_size: -
v_call: TRBV11-3
d_call: -
cdr3_nt: TGTGCCAGCAGCTTACGGGGAGATCGAGAGACCCAGTACTTC
cdr3_aa: CASSLRGDRETQYF

j_call: TRBJ1-5
clone_size: -
v_call: TRBV19
d_call: -
cdr3_nt: TGTGCCAGTAGTCTAGAGGACTCTCGGACGGTCAATCAGCCCCAGCATTTT
cdr3_aa: CASSLEDSRTVNQPQHF

j_call: TRBJ1-3
clone_size: -
v_call: TRBV5-4
d_call: TRBD1
cdr3_nt: TGTGCCAGCAGCGGTGACCGGGACAGGGGATTGACTGGAAACACCATATATTTT
cdr3_aa: CASSGDRDRGLTGNTIYF

j_call: TRBJ1-3
clone_size: -
v_call: TRBV30
d_call: -
cdr3_nt: TGTGCCTGGGGCGGACACTCGCGGTCCGTCTCTGGAAACACCATATATTTT
cdr3_aa: CAWGGHSRSVSGNTIYF

j_call: TRBJ1-5
clone_size: -
v_call: TRBV21-1
d_call: -
cdr3_nt: TGTGCCAGCAAAAACAGAAATCAGCCCCAGCATTTT
cdr3_aa: CASKNRNQPQHF

j_call: TRBJ1-2
clone_size: -
v_call: TRBV6-5
d_call: -
cdr3_nt: TGTGCCAGCAGTTATGTAAATACAGGTGGCTACACCTTC
cdr3_aa: CASSYVNTGGYTF